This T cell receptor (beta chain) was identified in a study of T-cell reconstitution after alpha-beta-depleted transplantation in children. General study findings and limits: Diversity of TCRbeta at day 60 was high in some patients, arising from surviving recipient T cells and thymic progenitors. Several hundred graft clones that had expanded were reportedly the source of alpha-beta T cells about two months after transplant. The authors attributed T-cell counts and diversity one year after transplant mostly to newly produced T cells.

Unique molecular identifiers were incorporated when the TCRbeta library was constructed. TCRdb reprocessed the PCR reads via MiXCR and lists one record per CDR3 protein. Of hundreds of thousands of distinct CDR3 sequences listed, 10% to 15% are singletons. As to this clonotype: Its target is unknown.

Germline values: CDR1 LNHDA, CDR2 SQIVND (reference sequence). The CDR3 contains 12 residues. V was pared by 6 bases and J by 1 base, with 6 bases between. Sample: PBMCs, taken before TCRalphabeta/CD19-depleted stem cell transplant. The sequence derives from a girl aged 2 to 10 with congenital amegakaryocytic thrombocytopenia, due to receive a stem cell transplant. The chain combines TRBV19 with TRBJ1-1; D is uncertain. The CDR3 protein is CASRPQNTEAFF. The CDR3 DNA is TGTGCCAGTAGACCACAGAACACTGAAGCTTTCTTT.